The 5 T cell receptor beta chains below come from one sample, sequenced in a study of blood T cells in healthy people across ages. It was with a sample-barcoded 5' primer and a J-beta primer mix that a second PCR of roughly 7 to 12 cycles was run. TCRdb re-called the 5' RACE reads with MiXCR, one entry per CDR3 protein. Here the sample spans about 1.4 million distinct CDR3 sequences, approximately 59% being singletons. Sequenced sample: blood. The source of these receptors is a man aged 18 to 30 in good health.

V and J are TRBV20-1 and TRBJ1-6; 7 bases map to TRBD1. V was pared by 4 bases and J by 6 bases, with 9 bases of the junction left unmatched. There are 15 residues in the CDR3. CDR1 and CDR2 from the germline V gene are DFQATT and SNEGSKA (reference sequence). CDR3 sequence (DNA): TGCAGTGCTACCCCGGGAGGGGGCTCTAATTCACCCCTCCACTTT. Translated, it gives CSATPGGGSNSPLHF.

The V and J genes are TRBV21-1 and TRBJ1-4. TRBV21-1 is shown as a pseudogene. The CDR3 contains 17 residues. The CDR3 bases are TGTGCCAGCACACCCTACCTGGCCTATGCAACTAATGAAAAACTGTTTTTT. It specifies CASTPYLAYATNEKLFF.

This rearrangement joins TRBV7-9 to TRBJ2-7, with a tentative D call TRBD1 (6 bases). This CDR3 comprises 14 residues. CDR1 SEHNR and CDR2 FQNEAQ come from the germline V gene (reference sequence). V was pared by 6 bases and J by 6 bases, with 18 bases between. The DNA of the CDR3 is TGTGCCAGCAGATCCCTTAACAGGGACGGCGAGCAGTACTTC. It translates to CASRSLNRDGEQYF. The full variable domain, its missing parts supplied by reference TRBV7-9 and TRBJ2-7, is DTGVSQNPRHKITKRGQNVTFRCDPISEHNRLYWYRQTLGQGPEFLTYFQNEAQLEKSRLLSDRFSAERPKGSFSTLEIQRTEQGDSAMYLCASRSLNRDGEQYFGPGTRLTVT.

The genes are TRBV7-9 and TRBJ2-3; D uncertain. The CDR3 consists of 15 residues. The V gene lost 5 bases and the J gene lost 0 bases, with 12 bases spanning the gap. Germline-derived CDR1 and CDR2 are SEHNR and FQNEAQ (reference sequence). The CDR3, as DNA: TGTGCCAGCAGCCGAGTTTCCGTTAGCACAGATACGCAGTATTTT. Its translation is CASSRVSVSTDTQYF.

This clonotype appeared a few times. The CDR3 region is CASSSTRRGYTF. The CDR3 nucleotides are TGTGCCAGCAGCTCGACTCGGAGGGGCTACACCTTC. The rearrangement links TRBV12-3 or TRBV12-4 to TRBJ1-2, with unresolved D. The CDR3 consists of 12 residues. Between the trimmed V and J ends, which lost 6 bases and 8 bases, there was a span of 13 bases.